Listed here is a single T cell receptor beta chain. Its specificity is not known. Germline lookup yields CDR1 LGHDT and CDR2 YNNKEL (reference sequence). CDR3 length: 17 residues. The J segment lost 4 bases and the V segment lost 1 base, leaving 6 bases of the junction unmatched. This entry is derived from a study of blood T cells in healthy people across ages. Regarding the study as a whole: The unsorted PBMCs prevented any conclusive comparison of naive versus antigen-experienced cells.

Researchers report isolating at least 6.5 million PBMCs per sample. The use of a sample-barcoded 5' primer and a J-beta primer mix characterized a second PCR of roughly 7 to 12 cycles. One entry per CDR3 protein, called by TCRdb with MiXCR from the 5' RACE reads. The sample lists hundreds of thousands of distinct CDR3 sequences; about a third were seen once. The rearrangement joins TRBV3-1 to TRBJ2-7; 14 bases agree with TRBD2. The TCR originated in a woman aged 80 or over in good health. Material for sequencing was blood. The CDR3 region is CASSQAPGTSGSYEQYF. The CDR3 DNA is TGTGCCAGCAGCCAAGCCCCAGGGACTAGCGGGAGTTACGAGCAGTACTTC.